The 28 T cell receptor beta chains below come from one sample, sequenced in a study of blood T cell repertoires in COVID-19. The data were produced by immunoSEQ multiplex PCR, yet TCRdb's version contains in-frame clones alone and is incomplete. The sample contains around 250,000 clones, 86% of which appear only once. Sequencing was done on a sample of peripheral blood. The receptors were gathered from a man in his fifties or sixties with acute or convalescent COVID-19.

This clone was observed once. V and J are TRBV11-2 and TRBJ1-4, with TRBD1 matching 8 bases. The CDR3 contains 14 residues. V lost 5 bases and J lost 4; bases outside the gene matches: 3. Germline CDR1 and CDR2: SGHAT and FQNNGV. The CDR3 DNA sequence: TGTGCCAGCAGCCCGACAGGGGTTAATGAAAAACTGTTTTTT. Translation gives CASSPTGVNEKLFF.

CDR3 sequence: CASNLGKWGGPKVADTQYF. CDR3 nucleotide sequence: TGTGCCAGCAATCTAGGGAAATGGGGAGGGCCCAAAGTGGCAGATACGCAGTATTTT. The V and J genes are TRBV11-3 and TRBJ2-3; TRBD2 matches 7 bases. Germline V gene lookup returns CDR1 SGHNT and CDR2 YENEEA. The CDR3 sequence is 19 residues long. The V gene end was trimmed by 7 bases and the J gene end by 4 bases; junction bases not matched to a gene: 23.

V and J are TRBV9 and TRBJ1-5; D possibly corresponds to TRBD1 (6 bases). Trimming stripped 3 bases from V and 6 bases from J, with 16 bases between. CDR1 and CDR2 from the germline V gene are SGDLS and YYNGEE. The CDR3 has 15 residues. The CDR3 sequence is CASSEGTLGVQPQHF. The CDR3 nucleotides are TGTGCCAGCAGCGAAGGGACATTGGGGGTTCAGCCCCAGCATTTT.

The chain combines TRBV5-6 with TRBJ1-5; 10 bases agree with TRBD1. The CDR3 has 18 residues. Unmatched junction bases numbered 10, after V lost 3 bases and J lost 1 base. The germline V gene has CDR1 SGHDT and CDR2 YYEEEE. CDR3 sequence reads: CASSSYRDRGGSNQPQHF. The CDR3 DNA reads TGTGCCAGCAGCTCTTACCGGGACAGGGGCGGGAGCAATCAGCCCCAGCATTTT.

The gene calls are TRBV11-2 and TRBJ1-4; 8 bases are shared with TRBD1. Germline V lookup: CDR1 SGHAT, CDR2 FQNNGV. The CDR3 totals 15 residues. With 7 bases clipped from V and 7 bases from J, the junction kept 11 bases outside the gene matches. The CDR3 spells CASTDTRGQSEKLFF. The CDR3 DNA reads as TGTGCCAGCACGGATACCAGGGGGCAGAGTGAAAAACTGTTTTTT.

V gene TRBV12-3 or TRBV12-4 combines with J gene TRBJ1-2; D may be TRBD1 (6 bases). V lost 7 bases to trimming and J lost 8 bases, with 17 bases between them. The CDR3 runs to 13 residues. DNA of the CDR3: TGTGCCAGCAACACGGCGGGGGGCTGGGGCTACACCTTC. Translated: CASNTAGGWGYTF.

The chain uses TRBV7-9 and TRBJ2-1; 9 positions match TRBD1. Germline V lookup: CDR1 SEHNR, CDR2 FQNEAQ (reference sequence). J gave up 5 bases and V 5 bases, and 7 bases lay outside the gene matches. CDR3 length equals 15 residues. The CDR3 reads CASSARTGEHNEQFF. The CDR3 DNA reads TGTGCCAGCAGCGCCCGGACAGGGGAACACAATGAGCAGTTCTTC.

This clone was seen repeatedly, ten times or more. The V gene is TRBV5-4, the J gene TRBJ2-3, with TRBD2 matching over 14 bases. CDR1 and CDR2 from the germline V gene are SGHNT and YYREEE (reference sequence). J was trimmed by 0 bases and V by 3 bases; bases with no gene match: 6. The CDR3 is 18 amino acids. This chain's CDR3 is CASSSGTSGSSSTDTQYF. In nucleotides, the CDR3 is TGTGCCAGCAGCTCCGGGACTAGCGGGAGCTCTAGCACAGATACGCAGTATTTT.

V gene TRBV7-3 combines with J gene TRBJ1-6, with 10 bases identical to TRBD1. Germline loops: CDR1 SGHTA, CDR2 FQGTGA. With 5 bases clipped from V and 6 bases from J, the junction kept 10 bases outside the gene matches. CDR3 length: 17 amino acids. CDR3: CASSLHSRTGGNSPLHF. The CDR3 DNA follows: TGTGCCAGCAGCCTCCACTCTCGGACAGGGGGTAATTCACCCCTCCACTTT.

The rearrangement links TRBV24-1 to TRBJ2-1; 13 bases agree with TRBD2. J lost 5 bases, V lost 0 bases, and 6 bases had no gene match. The CDR3 runs to 18 residues. Germline CDR1 and CDR2: KGHDR and SFDVKD. In nucleotides, the CDR3 is TGTGCCACCAGTGATTTGGGACTAGCGGGAGAAATCGACAATGAGCAGTTCTTC. Protein: CATSDLGLAGEIDNEQFF.

The V gene is TRBV6-5, the J gene TRBJ1-4; D call uncertain. The germline V gene encodes CDR1 MNHEY and CDR2 SVGAGI. Trimming cost V 0 bases and J 2 bases, with 4 bases left between them. This CDR3 contains 14 residues. This CDR3 is CASSYSRTNEKLFF. CDR3 DNA sequence: TGTGCCAGCAGTTACTCCCGGACTAATGAAAAACTGTTTTTT.

The chain recombines TRBV11-2 with TRBJ2-5, with D tentatively TRBD1 (5 bases). CDR1 is SGHAT and CDR2 is FQNNGV in the germline V gene. This CDR3 spans 13 amino acids. Trimming took off 5 bases at V and 9 bases at J, with 16 bases between the two ends. The CDR3, as DNA: TGTGCCAGCAGCCCCCGACAGATAGGGGCCCAGTACTTC. Amino acids: CASSPRQIGAQYF.

This chain joins TRBV9 and TRBJ2-5; a weak D match, TRBD2 (8 bases). The V and J ends lost 0 bases and 7 bases respectively, with 22 bases between them. The CDR3 consists of 17 residues. The germline CDR1 and CDR2 sequences are SGDLS and YYNGEE. The CDR3 DNA is TGTGCCAGCAGCGTAGTACCCCGGGAGGGGACAGCGGGGACCCAGTACTTC. Translated, it gives CASSVVPREGTAGTQYF.

This chain uses TRBV4-1 with TRBJ2-5; D perhaps matches TRBD2 (6 bases). The V gene's germline CDR1 is MGHRA and CDR2 YSYEKL. Between the trimmed V and J ends, which lost 5 bases and 5 bases, there was a span of 24 bases. This CDR3 contains 17 residues. CDR3 in amino acids: CASSSGGRESARETQYF. The CDR3 region has the DNA TGCGCCAGCAGCAGCGGAGGACGGGAGTCTGCCAGGGAGACCCAGTACTTC.

A few counts support this clone. The V call is TRBV12-3 or TRBV12-4, the J call TRBJ2-2; D is possibly TRBD1 (6 bases). Trimming removed 7 bases from V and 4 bases from J, with 10 bases in between. This CDR3 comprises 13 residues. This CDR3 is CASTGDFTGELFF. In DNA, the CDR3 is TGTGCCAGCACAGGGGATTTCACCGGGGAGCTGTTTTTT.

This chain joins TRBV28 and TRBJ1-1, with TRBD1 matching over 7 bases. The V gene end was trimmed by 8 bases and the J gene end by 1 base; junction bases not matched to a gene: 7. The CDR3 runs to 14 residues. Germline CDR1 MDHEN, CDR2 SYDVKM. Here the CDR3 DNA reads TGTGCCAGCGGGAAGGGGACAGCGAACACTGAAGCTTTCTTT. This encodes CASGKGTANTEAFF.

The chain couples TRBV5-1 to TRBJ2-7; TRBD2 aligns across 12 bases. V was clipped by 3 bases and J by 5 bases; unmatched bases: 3. The germline V gene encodes CDR1 SGHRS and CDR2 YFSETQ. The CDR3 contains 14 residues. CDR3 amino acids: CASSSTSGSDEQYF. DNA of the CDR3: TGCGCCAGCAGCTCGACTAGCGGGAGCGACGAGCAGTACTTC.

The chain recombines TRBV20-1 with TRBJ1-2; 7 bases map to TRBD1. CDR1 and CDR2 (germline): DFQATT, SNEGSKA (reference sequence). The ends lost 6 bases at V and 7 bases at J; junction bases unmatched: 5. The CDR3 totals 11 residues. CDR3 loop: CSATTGPGYTF. In DNA form, the CDR3 reads TGCAGTGCCACGACAGGGCCTGGCTACACCTTC.

This clone was seen a few times. This chain links TRBV5-1 with TRBJ2-2, with 11 nucleotides matching TRBD1. J gave up 7 bases and V 2 bases, and 4 bases lay outside the gene matches. From germline, CDR1 is SGHRS and CDR2 YFSETQ. This CDR3 region has 15 residues. CDR3 sequence: CASSFGQGAVGELFF. The CDR3 nucleotides read TGCGCCAGCAGCTTCGGACAGGGGGCGGTCGGGGAGCTGTTTTTT. Combining the CDR3 with reference TRBV5-1 and TRBJ2-2 gives the whole variable domain KAGVTQTPRYLIKTRGQQVTLSCSPISGHRSVSWYQQTPGQGLQFLFEYFSETQRNKGNFPGRFSGRQFSNSRSEMNVSTLELGDSALYLCASSFGQGAVGELFFGEGSRLTVL.

The chain is built from TRBV12-3 or TRBV12-4 and TRBJ1-5; TRBD1 is a possible D gene (6 bases). V gave up 6 bases and J gave up 8 bases, with 14 bases separating them. The CDR3 runs to 13 residues. CDR3 in amino acids: CASSRDTKEPQHF. As DNA, the CDR3 is TGTGCCAGCAGCCGGGACACCAAGGAGCCCCAGCATTTT.

The chain carries TRBV24-1 and TRBJ1-1, with a weak D call TRBD1 (5 bases). The CDR3 spans 14 residues. The ends were cut back, 7 bases at V and 0 bases at J, with 11 bases in the middle. Germline loops: CDR1 KGHDR, CDR2 SFDVKD. DNA for the CDR3: TGTGCCACCAGGGATGGGGCCCTGAACACTGAAGCTTTCTTT. Translation: CATRDGALNTEAFF.

The V gene is TRBV19, the J gene TRBJ1-2, with 7 nucleotides matching TRBD1. CDR1 is LNHDA, CDR2 SQIVND, per germline (reference sequence). This CDR3 spans 14 amino acids. J lost 13 bases, V lost 4 bases, and 15 bases had no gene match. The CDR3 nucleotides are TGTGCCAGTAGTACCGGGACAGAACCCCGGCGTAGCACCTTC. This sequence encodes CASSTGTEPRRSTF.

The genes are TRBV12-2 and TRBJ2-7; the table's TRBD2 call for D was not verified on the DNA. TRBV12-2 is given as a pseudogene. CDR3 length: 18 residues. CDR3 DNA sequence: TGTGCAAGTCGCCCCAGACTAGCGGCGCCTACTCTCCCCTACGAGCAGTACTTC. It codes for CASRPRLAAPTLPYEQYF.

This clone was observed a few times. The chain has TRBV6-6 and TRBJ2-7; 10 bases are a match to TRBD2. The CDR3 consists of 16 residues. Per the germline V gene, CDR1 is MNHNY and CDR2 is SVGAGI (reference sequence). The J segment lost 3 bases and the V segment lost 2 bases, leaving 7 bases of the junction unmatched. The CDR3 DNA follows: TGTGCCAGCAGTTACGGAGGACTAGCGGAAATCTACGAGCAGTACTTC. Its translation: CASSYGGLAEIYEQYF.

This chain links TRBV30 with TRBJ2-1; 11 nucleotides align to TRBD1. The CDR3 is 15 amino acids. The germline V gene has CDR1 GTSNPN and CDR2 SVGIG (reference sequence). The J segment lost 6 bases and the V segment lost 3 bases, leaving 7 bases of the junction unmatched. This CDR3 reads CAWRPGTGGFNEQFF. The CDR3 DNA reads TGTGCCTGGAGACCCGGGACAGGGGGTTTCAATGAGCAGTTCTTC.

The V and J genes are TRBV19 and TRBJ1-2; TRBD1 is a possible D gene (6 bases). The CDR3 totals 13 residues. Germline V gene lookup returns CDR1 LNHDA and CDR2 SQIVND (reference sequence). Trimming removed 7 bases from V and 1 base from J, with 10 bases in between. The CDR3 sequence: CASTAGVNYGYTF. The CDR3 nucleotides read TGTGCCAGTACCGCAGGGGTTAACTATGGCTACACCTTC.

The chain couples TRBV9 to TRBJ2-3; the match to TRBD2 covers 15 bases. Germline V gene data show CDR1 as SGDLS and CDR2 as YYNGEE. The CDR3 covers 17 residues. Trimming at V came to 3 bases and at J to 5 bases, leaving 7 bases not matched to a gene. CDR3 protein: CASSDKGLAGGLDTQYF. The CDR3 DNA follows: TGTGCCAGCAGCGACAAGGGACTAGCGGGAGGATTAGATACGCAGTATTTT.

The V call is TRBV5-1, the J call TRBJ2-5; possible D gene TRBD1, 7 bases. V dropped 0 bases and J dropped 5 bases, with 14 bases sitting between them. The germline V gene encodes CDR1 SGHRS and CDR2 YFSETQ. This CDR3 comprises 15 residues. The CDR3 DNA sequence: TGCGCCAGCAGCTTGGCCCCAGGGGGGCAGGAGACCCAGTACTTC. Translating it yields CASSLAPGGQETQYF.